This T cell receptor beta chain emerged from a study of cytomegalovirus exposure and HLA in healthy donors. Study-wide context: For the 300 to 450 genotyped donors, over 80% fell within the Caucasian-associated ancestry cluster.

CDR3 length equals 14 residues. V was pared by 1 base and J by 1 base, with 6 bases between. The germline CDR1 and CDR2 sequences are SGHVS and FQNEAQ. PCR primers comprised 60 Vbeta and 13 Jbeta primers. Libraries were prepared by immunoSEQ multiplex PCR; TCRdb keeps only in-frame clonotypes and omits some of them. This repertoire shows fewer than 200,000 clones, 75% to 85% found once; its top ten account for approximately 2%. The specimen was PBMCs. The chain recombines TRBV7-8 with TRBJ2-3; no clear D gene. The TCR sequence derives from a young woman in good health and CMV-seronegative. The CDR3 here is CASSLGQGTDTQYF. The CDR3 DNA follows: TGTGCCAGCAGCTTAGGGCAGGGCACAGATACGCAGTATTTT.